The 16 T cell receptor beta chains below all came from one sample that was sequenced in a study of T-cell memory formation after mild COVID-19 (dated by TCRdb to the early 2020s). The library was produced with 5' RACE. Sequencing used an Illumina NovaSeq 6000. In-frame beta chains were kept once TCRdb had trimmed the public reads at Q25 with fastp and called clones with MiXCR. A single entry per CDR3 protein holds the most common genes and DNA from its merged rows. The sample table records about 100,000 distinct CDR3 sequences; approximately 12% of these occur just once. The ten largest clones take up roughly 40% of the sample. Input material: PBMCs or a T cell subset sorted from them (not recorded which). The source is a man younger than 30 who had mild COVID-19 (a few samples of this study predate the infection). The sample titles of this study are shuffled in the database, so cell type and time point are left out; the donor was told from shared clones.

This clonotype occurred a few times. The chain employs TRBV7-2 and TRBJ1-5; D gene unclear. Germline V gene data show CDR1 as SGHTA and CDR2 as FQGNSA. The CDR3 runs to 15 residues. V was clipped by 2 bases and J by 5 bases, with 13 bases between them. The CDR3 nucleotides are TGTGCCAGCAGCTTACACACGCAGTCCTATCAGCCCCAGCATTTT. Translated: CASSLHTQSYQPQHF.

This clonotype was observed a handful of times. The chain combines TRBV7-6 with TRBJ1-3; a possible D gene is TRBD1 (5 bases). Germline V lookup: CDR1 SGHVS, CDR2 FNYEAQ. Deletions cut 5 bases from V and 2 bases from J, with 16 bases between. This CDR3 has 16 amino acids. Here the CDR3 reads CASSPTGGEAGNTIYF. In DNA form, the CDR3 reads TGTGCCAGCAGCCCCACGGGGGGGGAAGCTGGAAACACCATATATTTT.

As DNA, the CDR3 is TGCGCCAGCAGCTTGACGGGAGAGCCTAATAATGAGCAGTTCTTC. Its protein is CASSLTGEPNNEQFF. The J gene is TRBJ2-1, the V gene TRBV5-1, with D possibly TRBD2 on 6 matching bases. The CDR3 runs to 15 residues. With 1 base removed from V and 7 bases from J, the gap between germline ends came to 15 bases. Per the germline V gene, CDR1 is SGHRS and CDR2 is YFSETQ.

This clonotype has more than one count but fewer than ten. The genes are TRBV5-1 and TRBJ2-7; possibly TRBD2 for D (5 bases). Trimming took 3 bases from V and 2 from J, leaving 15 bases between them. The germline V gene has CDR1 SGHRS and CDR2 YFSETQ. The CDR3 is 15 residues long. The CDR3 loop is CASSSWPEGTYEQYF. The CDR3 DNA follows: TGCGCCAGCAGCTCGTGGCCTGAGGGCACCTACGAGCAGTACTTC.

This clonotype was observed a handful of times. Here the CDR3 reads CASSLDGTEAFF. The CDR3 DNA sequence: TGTGCCAGCAGTTTAGACGGCACTGAAGCTTTCTTT. This sequence joins TRBV12-3 or TRBV12-4 and TRBJ1-1; D is undetermined. This CDR3 spans 12 amino acids. Trimming left V 1 base short and J 4 bases short, with 4 bases between.

This clonotype was counted a few times. V usage is TRBV7-9 and J usage is TRBJ1-1, with no clear D. The CDR3 contains 12 residues. Trimming shortened V by 6 bases and J by 3 bases, and 8 bases separated the two germline ends. CDR1 is SEHNR, CDR2 FQNEAQ, per germline (reference sequence). The CDR3 DNA reads TGTGCCAGCAGGGGATTGGACACTGAAGCTTTCTTT. Translation gives CASRGLDTEAFF.

The chain is built from TRBV13 and TRBJ2-2, with D tentatively TRBD2 (6 bases). The length of the CDR3 is 14 residues. V lost 5 bases and J 2 bases, leaving 9 bases between the germline ends. Germline CDR1 PRHDT, CDR2 FYEKMQ (reference sequence). CDR3 DNA sequence: TGTGCCAGCAGCACGGGACTTAACACCGGGGAGCTGTTTTTT. Protein product: CASSTGLNTGELFF.

This clonotype turned up a few times. This chain connects TRBV11-2 to TRBJ1-5; D possibly corresponds to TRBD1 (6 bases). Trimming stripped 5 bases from V and 10 bases from J, with 18 bases between. This CDR3 contains 14 residues. Germline-derived CDR1 and CDR2 are SGHAT and FQNNGV. The CDR3 nucleotides are TGTGCCAGCAGCCCCTACGGGGGGCTTGGACCCCAGCATTTT. This sequence encodes CASSPYGGLGPQHF. The complete variable domain, with remaining parts taken from reference TRBV11-2 and TRBJ1-5, reads EAGVAQSPRYKIIEKRQSVAFWCNPISGHATLYWYQQILGQGPKLLIQFQNNGVVDDSQLPKDRFSAERLKGVDSTLKIQPAKLEDSAVYLCASSPYGGLGPQHFGDGTRLSIL.

The chain couples TRBV14 to TRBJ2-3; D perhaps matches TRBD2 (5 bases). Germline values: CDR1 SGHDN, CDR2 FVKESK. The CDR3 covers 15 residues. V was cut by 1 base and J by 5 bases, with 13 bases left in between. The CDR3 nucleotides read TGTGCCAGCAGCCAAGGGTGGGCTAGCCGAGATACGCAGTATTTT. It is translated as CASSQGWASRDTQYF.

This clonotype was recorded at least ten times. V and J are TRBV4-1 and TRBJ2-1; D is uncertain. Per the germline V gene, CDR1 is MGHRA and CDR2 is YSYEKL. V was shortened by 4 bases and J by 8 bases, with 12 bases between the two germline ends. The CDR3 runs 13 residues. CDR3 nucleotide sequence: TGCGCCAGCAGCCCGGCTGAGGCCGATGAGCAGTTCTTC. It encodes CASSPAEADEQFF.

Only a few counts were recorded for this clonotype. This chain uses TRBV20-1 with TRBJ2-5, with D tentatively TRBD1 or TRBD2 (5 bases each). The CDR3 spans 14 residues. Germline loops: CDR1 DFQATT, CDR2 SNEGSKA (reference sequence). Trimming cost V 5 bases and J 4 bases, with 17 bases left between them. CDR3 in amino acids: CSADPGPRGETQYF. In DNA form, the CDR3 reads TGCAGTGCTGACCCGGGACCCAGAGGAGAGACCCAGTACTTC.

This clonotype came up many times. The genes are TRBV29-1 and TRBJ2-3, with a weak D call TRBD2 (6 bases). The CDR3 totals 14 residues. Germline V lookup: CDR1 SQVTM, CDR2 ANQGSEA. V was trimmed by 3 bases and J by 1 base, leaving 11 bases between them. CDR3 protein: CSVDGGEGTDTQYF. CDR3 in DNA: TGCAGCGTTGACGGCGGGGAAGGCACAGATACGCAGTATTTT.

In DNA form, the CDR3 reads TGTGCCAGCAGCCCTCCTCAAGCGGGGGCCAATAATGAGCAGTTCTTC. It translates to CASSPPQAGANNEQFF. This chain joins TRBV11-2 and TRBJ2-1; 8 nucleotides line up with TRBD2. This CDR3 is built from 16 residues. V dropped 5 bases and J dropped 7; count of bases not matched to a gene: 13. Germline assignment: CDR1 SGHAT and CDR2 FQNNGV.

The table lists this clonotype with many counts. The chain joins TRBV6-4 to TRBJ2-3, with 10 positions matching TRBD2. CDR1 is MRHNA, CDR2 SNTAGT, per germline. The V gene end was trimmed by 3 bases and the J gene end by 6 bases; junction bases not matched to a gene: 9. There are 16 residues in the CDR3. This CDR3 is CASSESSGGQLDTQYF. The CDR3 DNA follows: TGTGCCAGCAGTGAGTCTAGCGGGGGCCAACTTGATACGCAGTATTTT.

This clonotype was found many times. This rearrangement joins TRBV20-1 to TRBJ2-1, with a tentative D call TRBD1 (6 bases). The CDR3 runs 16 residues. The ends were cut back, 5 bases at V and 8 bases at J, with 25 bases in the middle. CDR1 DFQATT and CDR2 SNEGSKA come from the germline V gene (reference sequence). The DNA of the CDR3 is TGCAGTGCTCGACGGGCAGGGGCCGTACGGGTAGATGAGCAGTTCTTC. Amino acid sequence: CSARRAGAVRVDEQFF.

This clonotype has just a few counts. The V gene is TRBV19, the J gene TRBJ2-7; 8 bases align to TRBD1. With 2 bases clipped from V and 5 bases from J, the junction kept 5 bases outside the gene matches. This CDR3 is 14 amino acids long. In germline, CDR1 is LNHDA, CDR2 SQIVND (reference sequence). CDR3 nucleotide sequence: TGTGCCAGTAGTATAAATTCGGACAGGGACGAGCAGTACTTC. Amino acid sequence: CASSINSDRDEQYF.